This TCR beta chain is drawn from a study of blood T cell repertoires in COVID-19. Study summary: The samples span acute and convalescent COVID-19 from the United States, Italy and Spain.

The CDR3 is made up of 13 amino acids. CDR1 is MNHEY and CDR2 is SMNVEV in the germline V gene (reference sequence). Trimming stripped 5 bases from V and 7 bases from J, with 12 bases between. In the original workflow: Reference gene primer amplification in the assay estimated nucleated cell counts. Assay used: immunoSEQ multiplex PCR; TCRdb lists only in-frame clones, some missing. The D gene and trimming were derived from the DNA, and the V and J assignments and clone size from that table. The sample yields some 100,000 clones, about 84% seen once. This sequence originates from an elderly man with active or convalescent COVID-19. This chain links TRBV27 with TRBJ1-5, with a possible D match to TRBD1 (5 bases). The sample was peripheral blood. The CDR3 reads CASSDPGRQPQHF. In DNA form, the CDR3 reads TGTGCCAGCAGTGACCCAGGGAGGCAGCCCCAGCATTTT.